This entry describes one T cell receptor (beta chain). The authors' processing: The authors estimated nucleated cell counts from reference gene primer amplification. Clones were read by immunoSEQ multiplex PCR, and TCRdb kept only the in-frame ones, dropping some. V and J calls and clone size follow that table, whereas D and trimming were derived from the DNA. Of over 100,000 clones listed, about 79% were seen once; the top ten hold approximately 4%. These data belong to a study of blood T cell repertoires in COVID-19. Across the whole study: COVID-19 samples from acute and convalescent phases originated in the United States, Italy and Spain. T cells, B-cell-depleted T cells, or PBMCs provided the cDNA or gDNA that served as material.

Germline V lookup: CDR1 SGHTA, CDR2 FQGTGA. The CDR3 runs 16 residues. After removal of 3 bases from V and 2 bases from J, the junction contained 7 bases not matched to a gene. Sequenced: peripheral blood. The clonotype originates from a woman of 80 years or more with acute or convalescent COVID-19. The J gene is TRBJ2-1, the V gene TRBV7-3; 7 nucleotides match TRBD1. The CDR3 coding sequence is TGTGCCAGCAGCTTCAACACAGGGGACCCCTACAATGAGCAGTTCTTC. It translates to CASSFNTGDPYNEQFF.